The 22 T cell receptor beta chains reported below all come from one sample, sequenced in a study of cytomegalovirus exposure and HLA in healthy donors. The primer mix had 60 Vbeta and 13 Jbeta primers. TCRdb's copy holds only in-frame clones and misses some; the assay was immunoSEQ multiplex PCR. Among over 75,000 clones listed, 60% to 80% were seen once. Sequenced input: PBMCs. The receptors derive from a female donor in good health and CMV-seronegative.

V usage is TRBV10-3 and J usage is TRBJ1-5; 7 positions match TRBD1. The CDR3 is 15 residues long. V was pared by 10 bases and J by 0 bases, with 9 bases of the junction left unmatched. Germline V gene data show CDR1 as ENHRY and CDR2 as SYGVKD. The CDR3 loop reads CATTGEVYSNQPQHF. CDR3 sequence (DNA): TGTGCCACCACAGGGGAAGTTTATAGCAATCAGCCCCAGCATTTT.

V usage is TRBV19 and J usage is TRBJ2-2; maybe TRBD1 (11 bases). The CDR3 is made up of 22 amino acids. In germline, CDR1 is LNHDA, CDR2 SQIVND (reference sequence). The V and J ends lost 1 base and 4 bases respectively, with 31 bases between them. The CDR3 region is CASSIVGTGGPASGRSTGELFF. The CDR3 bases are TGTGCCAGTAGTATAGTCGGGACAGGGGGACCGGCTAGCGGGAGATCCACCGGGGAGCTGTTTTTT.

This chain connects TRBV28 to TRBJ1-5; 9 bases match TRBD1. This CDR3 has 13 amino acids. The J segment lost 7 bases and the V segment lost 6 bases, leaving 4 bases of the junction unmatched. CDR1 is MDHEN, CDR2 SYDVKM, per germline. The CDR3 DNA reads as TGTGCCAGCAGACTACAGGGGGCGCAGCCCCAGCATTTT. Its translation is CASRLQGAQPQHF.

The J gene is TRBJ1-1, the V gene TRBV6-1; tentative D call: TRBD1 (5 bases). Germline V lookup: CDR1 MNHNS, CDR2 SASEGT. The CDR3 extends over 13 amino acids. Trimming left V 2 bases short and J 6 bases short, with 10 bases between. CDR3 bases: TGTGCCAGCAGTGAACAAAAGGGGTCTGAAGCTTTCTTT. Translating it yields CASSEQKGSEAFF.

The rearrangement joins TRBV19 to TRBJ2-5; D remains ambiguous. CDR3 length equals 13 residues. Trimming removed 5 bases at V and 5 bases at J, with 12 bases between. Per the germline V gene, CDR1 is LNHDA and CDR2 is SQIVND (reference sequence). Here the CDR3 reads CASSWAPKETQYF. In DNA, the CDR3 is TGTGCCAGTAGTTGGGCGCCCAAGGAGACCCAGTACTTC.

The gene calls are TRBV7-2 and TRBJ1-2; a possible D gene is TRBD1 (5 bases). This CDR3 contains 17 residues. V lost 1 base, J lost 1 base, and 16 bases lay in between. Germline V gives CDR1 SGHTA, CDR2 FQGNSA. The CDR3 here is CASSLGGAQGNNYGYTF. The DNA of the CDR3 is TGTGCCAGCAGCTTAGGTGGGGCGCAGGGAAATAACTATGGCTACACCTTC. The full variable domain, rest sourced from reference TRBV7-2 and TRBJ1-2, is GAGVSQSPSNKVTEKGKDVELRCDPISGHTALYWYRQSLGQGLEFLIYFQGNSAPDKSGLPSDRFSAERTGGSVSTLTIQRTQQEDSAVYLCASSLGGAQGNNYGYTFGSGTRLTVV.

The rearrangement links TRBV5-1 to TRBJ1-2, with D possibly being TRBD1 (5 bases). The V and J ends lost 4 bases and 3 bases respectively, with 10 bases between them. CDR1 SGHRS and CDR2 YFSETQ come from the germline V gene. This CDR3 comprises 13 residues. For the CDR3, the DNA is TGCGCCAGCAGCGTTGACAGAGACTATGGCTACACCTTC. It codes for CASSVDRDYGYTF.

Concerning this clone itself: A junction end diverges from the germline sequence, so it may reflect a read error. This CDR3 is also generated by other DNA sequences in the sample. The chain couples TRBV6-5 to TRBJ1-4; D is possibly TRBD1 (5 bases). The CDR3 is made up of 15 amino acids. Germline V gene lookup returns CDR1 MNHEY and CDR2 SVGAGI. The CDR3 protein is CASRRRVGTNEKLFF. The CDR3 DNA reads TGTGCCAGCAGACGCAGGGTTGGAACTAATGAAAAGCTGTTTTTT.

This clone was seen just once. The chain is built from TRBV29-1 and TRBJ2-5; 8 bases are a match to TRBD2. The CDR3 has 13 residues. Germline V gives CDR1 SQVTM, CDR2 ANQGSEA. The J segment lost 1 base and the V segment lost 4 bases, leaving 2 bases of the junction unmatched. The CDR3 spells CSVGGTSQETQYF. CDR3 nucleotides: TGCAGCGTTGGTGGGACTAGCCAAGAGACCCAGTACTTC.

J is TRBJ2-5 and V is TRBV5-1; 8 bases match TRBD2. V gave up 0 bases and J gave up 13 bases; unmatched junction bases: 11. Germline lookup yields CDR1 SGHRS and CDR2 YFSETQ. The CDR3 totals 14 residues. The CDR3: CASSLEARGVLSYF. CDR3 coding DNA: TGCGCCAGCAGCTTGGAAGCGCGGGGGGTACTGTCGTACTTC.

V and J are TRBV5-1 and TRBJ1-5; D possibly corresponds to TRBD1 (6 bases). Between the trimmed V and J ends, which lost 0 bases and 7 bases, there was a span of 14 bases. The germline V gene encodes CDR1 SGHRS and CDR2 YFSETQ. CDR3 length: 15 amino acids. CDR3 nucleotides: TGCGCCAGCAGCTTGGAGGGGGGGGGCGGGCAGCCCCAGCATTTT. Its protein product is CASSLEGGGGQPQHF.

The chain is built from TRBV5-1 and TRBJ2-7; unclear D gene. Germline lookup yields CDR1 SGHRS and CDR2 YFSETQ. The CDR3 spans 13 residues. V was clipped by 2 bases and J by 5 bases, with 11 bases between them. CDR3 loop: CASSFSGSNEQYF. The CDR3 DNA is TGCGCCAGCAGCTTCTCCGGGTCTAACGAGCAGTACTTC.

The CDR3 spells CASSWDRTNSPLHF. The CDR3 nucleotides read TGTGCCAGCAGCTGGGACAGGACCAATTCACCCCTCCACTTT. V and J are TRBV2 and TRBJ1-6; the match to TRBD1 covers 8 bases. The germline gives CDR1 SNHLY, CDR2 FYNNEI. The CDR3 is 14 amino acids. V shed 6 bases and J 7 bases; nucleotides not matched to a gene: 5.

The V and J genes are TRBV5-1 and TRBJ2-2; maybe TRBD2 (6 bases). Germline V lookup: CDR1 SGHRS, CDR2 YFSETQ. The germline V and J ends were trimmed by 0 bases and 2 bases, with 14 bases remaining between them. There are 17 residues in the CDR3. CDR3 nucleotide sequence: TGCGCCAGCAGCTTGGGTGCTAGCGCCGTAAACACCGGGGAGCTGTTTTTT. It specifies CASSLGASAVNTGELFF.

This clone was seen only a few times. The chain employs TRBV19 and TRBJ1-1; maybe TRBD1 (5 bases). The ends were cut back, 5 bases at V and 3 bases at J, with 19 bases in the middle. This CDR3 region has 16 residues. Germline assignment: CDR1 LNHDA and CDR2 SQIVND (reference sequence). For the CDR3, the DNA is TGTGCCAGTAGTTCCCAGGTGGGATCGGGGGACACTGAAGCTTTCTTT. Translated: CASSSQVGSGDTEAFF.

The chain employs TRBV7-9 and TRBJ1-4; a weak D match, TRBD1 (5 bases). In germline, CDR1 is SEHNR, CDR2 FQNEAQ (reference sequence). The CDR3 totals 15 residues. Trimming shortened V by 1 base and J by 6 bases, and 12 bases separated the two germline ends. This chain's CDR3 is CASSLGQGTYEKLFF. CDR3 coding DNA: TGTGCCAGCAGCTTAGGGCAGGGAACCTATGAAAAACTGTTTTTT. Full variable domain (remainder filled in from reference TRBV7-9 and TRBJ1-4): DTGVSQNPRHKITKRGQNVTFRCDPISEHNRLYWYRQTLGQGPEFLTYFQNEAQLEKSRLLSDRFSAERPKGSFSTLEIQRTEQGDSAMYLCASSLGQGTYEKLFFGSGTQLSVL.

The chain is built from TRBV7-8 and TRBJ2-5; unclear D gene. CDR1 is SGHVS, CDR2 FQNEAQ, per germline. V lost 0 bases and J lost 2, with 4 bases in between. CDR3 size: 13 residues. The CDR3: CASSLAAQETQYF. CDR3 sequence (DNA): TGTGCCAGCAGCTTAGCAGCTCAAGAGACCCAGTACTTC.

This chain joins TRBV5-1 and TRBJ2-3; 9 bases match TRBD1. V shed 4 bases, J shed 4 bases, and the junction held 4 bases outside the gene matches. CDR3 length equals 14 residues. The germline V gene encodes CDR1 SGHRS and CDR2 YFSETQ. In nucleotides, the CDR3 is TGCGCCAGCAGCCTCGGGACAGGGCCAGATACGCAGTATTTT. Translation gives CASSLGTGPDTQYF.

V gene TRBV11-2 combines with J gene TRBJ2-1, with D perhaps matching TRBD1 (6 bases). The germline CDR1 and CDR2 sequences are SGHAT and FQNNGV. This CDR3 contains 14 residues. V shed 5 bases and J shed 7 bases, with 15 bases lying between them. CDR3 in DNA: TGTGCCAGCAGCCATCCCGACAGGATAAATGAGCAGTTCTTC. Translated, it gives CASSHPDRINEQFF.

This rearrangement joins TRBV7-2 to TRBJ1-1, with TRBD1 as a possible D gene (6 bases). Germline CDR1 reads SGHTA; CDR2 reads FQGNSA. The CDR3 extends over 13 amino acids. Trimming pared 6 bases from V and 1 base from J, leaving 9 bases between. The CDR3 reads CASRPTGNTEAFF. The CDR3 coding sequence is TGTGCCAGCAGACCGACAGGGAACACTGAAGCTTTCTTT.

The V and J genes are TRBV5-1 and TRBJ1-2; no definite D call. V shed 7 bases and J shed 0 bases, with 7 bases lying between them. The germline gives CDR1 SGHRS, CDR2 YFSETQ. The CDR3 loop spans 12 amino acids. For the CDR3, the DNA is TGCGCCAGCTCCGTAGCTAACTATGGCTACACCTTC. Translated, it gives CASSVANYGYTF.

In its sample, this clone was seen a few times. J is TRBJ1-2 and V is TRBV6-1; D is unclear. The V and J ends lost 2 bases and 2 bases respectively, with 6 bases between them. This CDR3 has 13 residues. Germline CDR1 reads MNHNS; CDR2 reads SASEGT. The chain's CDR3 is CASSERRNYGYTF. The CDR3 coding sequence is TGTGCCAGCAGTGAACGGCGGAACTATGGCTACACCTTC.